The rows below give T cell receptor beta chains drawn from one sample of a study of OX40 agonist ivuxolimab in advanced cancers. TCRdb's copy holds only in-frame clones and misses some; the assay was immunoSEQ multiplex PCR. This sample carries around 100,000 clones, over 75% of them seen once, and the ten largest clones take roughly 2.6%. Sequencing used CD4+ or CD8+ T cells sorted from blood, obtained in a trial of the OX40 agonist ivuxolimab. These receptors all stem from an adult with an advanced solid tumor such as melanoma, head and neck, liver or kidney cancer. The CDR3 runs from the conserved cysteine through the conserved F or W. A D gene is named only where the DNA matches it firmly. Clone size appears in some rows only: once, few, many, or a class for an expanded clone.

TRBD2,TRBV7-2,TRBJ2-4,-,TGTGCCAGCAGCGTAAGCGGGAGGGACGTAGCCAAAAACATTCAGTACTTC,CASSVSGRDVAKNIQYF
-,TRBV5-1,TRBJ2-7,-,TGCGCCAGCAGCTTTGGGACAAACTCCTACGAGCAGTACTTC,CASSFGTNSYEQYF
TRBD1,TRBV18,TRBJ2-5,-,TGTGCCAGCTCACCCCGGGACAGGCCGTCGGGGACCCAGTACTTC,CASSPRDRPSGTQYF
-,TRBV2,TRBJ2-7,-,TGTGCCAGCAGTCAGACCTACGAGCAGTACTTC,CASSQTYEQYF
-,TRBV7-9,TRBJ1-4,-,TGTGCCAGCACCCTTTCGGACAGTTCAAAACTGTTTTTT,CASTLSDSSKLFF
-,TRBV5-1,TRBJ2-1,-,TGCGCCAGCAGCTCAACCCAGGGTTGGAATGAGCAGTTCTTC,CASSSTQGWNEQFF
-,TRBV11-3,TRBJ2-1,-,TGTGCCAGCGCAACGGGAGCGGCAACTAATGAGCAGTTCTTC,CASATGAATNEQFF
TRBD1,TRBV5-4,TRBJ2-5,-,TGTGCCAGCAGACTGAACCAGGGGGCCGGGGAAGAGACCCAGTACTTC,CASRLNQGAGEETQYF
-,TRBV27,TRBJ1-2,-,TGTGCCAGCAGTCCGCGGGCACCCAATCGGAACTATGGCTACACCTTC,CASSPRAPNRNYGYTF
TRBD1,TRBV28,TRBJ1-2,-,TGTGCCAGCAGTGCGGGACAGAACTACTATGGCTACACCTTC,CASSAGQNYYGYTF
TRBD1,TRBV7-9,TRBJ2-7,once,TGTGCCAGCAGCTTGTCGACAGGGGGCGACCTGCAGTACTTC,CASSLSTGGDLQYF
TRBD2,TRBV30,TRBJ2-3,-,TGTGCCTGGGGGAGCGGGAGTGGCGCAGATACGCAGTATTTT,CAWGSGSGADTQYF
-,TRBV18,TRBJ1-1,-,TGTGCCAGCTCACCATCGGAGGGGCTAGAGAACACTGAAGCTTTCTTT,CASSPSEGLENTEAFF
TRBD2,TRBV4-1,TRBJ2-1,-,TGCGCCAGCAGCCCAGCGGGAAATTCCTACAATGAGCAGTTCTTC,CASSPAGNSYNEQFF
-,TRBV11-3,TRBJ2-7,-,TGTGCCAGCAGCCATGGGGTGTTAGGGAGCTCCTACGAGCAGTACTTC,CASSHGVLGSSYEQYF
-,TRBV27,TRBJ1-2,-,TGTGCCAGCAGTTACATCGGGGGTAAGGTGGGCTACACCTTC,CASSYIGGKVGYTF
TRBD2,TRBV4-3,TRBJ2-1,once,TGCGCCAGCAGCCAAGACCGACGCGGGAGGGCCGGGAATGAGCAGTTCTTC,CASSQDRRGRAGNEQFF
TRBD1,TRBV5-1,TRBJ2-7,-,TGCGCCAGCAGCTTGGTCGGACAGGGGTCCTACGAGCAGTACTTC,CASSLVGQGSYEQYF
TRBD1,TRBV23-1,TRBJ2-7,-,TGCGCCAGCAGTCTCGACTCACCGGGACAGGGGTCCTACGAGCAGTACTTC,CASSLDSPGQGSYEQYF
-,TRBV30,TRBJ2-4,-,TGTGCCGTTCAACAGGCAAAAAACATTCAGTACTTC,CAVQQAKNIQYF
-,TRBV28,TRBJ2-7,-,TGTGCCAGCAGTTGGGGCGAGTACGAGCAGTACTTC,CASSWGEYEQYF
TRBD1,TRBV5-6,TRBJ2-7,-,TGTGCCAGCAGACCCGGGACAGGGGGCTCCTACGAGCAGTACTTC,CASRPGTGGSYEQYF
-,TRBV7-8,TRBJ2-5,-,TGTGCCAGCAGCTTCAGTGGGCAAGAGACCCAGTACTTC,CASSFSGQETQYF
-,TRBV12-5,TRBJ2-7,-,TGTGCTAGTGGTTTGGCTAGGGGAGTTCTCTACGAGCAGTACTTC,CASGLARGVLYEQYF
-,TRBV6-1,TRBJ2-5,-,TGTGCCAGCAGTGAAGCGGAGGGAGAGACCCAGTACTTC,CASSEAEGETQYF
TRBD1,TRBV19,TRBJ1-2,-,TGTGCCAGTAGTGCCCGGGACAGCTATGGCTACACCTTC,CASSARDSYGYTF
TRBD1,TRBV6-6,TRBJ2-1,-,TGTGCCAGCAACCTAGGGACAGGGTACAATGAGCAGTTCTTC,CASNLGTGYNEQFF
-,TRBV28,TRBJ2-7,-,TGTGCCAGCAGTTTTTCCCCCTCCTACGAGCAGTACTTC,CASSFSPSYEQYF
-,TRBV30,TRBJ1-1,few,TGTGCCTGGAGTGTAAAGGAGAACACTGAAGCTTTCTTT,CAWSVKENTEAFF
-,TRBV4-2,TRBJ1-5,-,TGTGCCAGCAGCCAAGACCCGGGGACCGCAATGCAGCCCCAGCATTTT,CASSQDPGTAMQPQHF
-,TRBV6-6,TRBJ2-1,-,TGTGCCAGCACCTCCGGTGATGAGCAGTTCTTC,CASTSGDEQFF
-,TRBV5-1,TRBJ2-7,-,TGCGCCAGCAGCTTGGGCGGAGGGAGCTACGAGCAGTACTTC,CASSLGGGSYEQYF
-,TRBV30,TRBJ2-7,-,TGTGCCTGGACGGACAGCTCCTACGAGCAGTACTTC,CAWTDSSYEQYF
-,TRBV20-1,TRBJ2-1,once,TGCAGTGCCCGAGATTACGAGCAGTTCTTC,CSARDYEQFF
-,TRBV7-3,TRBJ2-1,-,TGTGCCAGCAGTCAGGGGGGGTCCTACAATGAGCAGTTCTTC,CASSQGGSYNEQFF
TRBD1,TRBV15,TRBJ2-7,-,TGTGCCACCAGCAGAGATGGGGGACAGGGGTCCCACGAGCAGTACTTC,CATSRDGGQGSHEQYF
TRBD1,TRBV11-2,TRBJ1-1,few,TGTGCCAGCAGCCAACTACAGGGGCTTGTCACTGAAGCTTTCTTT,CASSQLQGLVTEAFF
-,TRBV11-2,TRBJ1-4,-,TGTGCCAGCAGCCCAGGGTTGGCTAATGAAAAACTGTTTTTT,CASSPGLANEKLFF
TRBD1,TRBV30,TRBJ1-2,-,TGTGCCTGGAAAGGACAGGTGGGCGGCTACACCTTC,CAWKGQVGGYTF
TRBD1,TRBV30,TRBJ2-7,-,TGTGCCTGGAGCCTGGGACAGGGCAACTCCTACGAGCAGTACTTC,CAWSLGQGNSYEQYF
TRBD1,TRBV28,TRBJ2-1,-,TGTGCCAGCAGTTTAGACAGGGGGGCCTACAATGAGCAGTTCTTC,CASSLDRGAYNEQFF
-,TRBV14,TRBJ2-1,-,TGTGCCAGCAGCCAGAGCCAGCGGTTCTACAATGAGCAGTTCTTC,CASSQSQRFYNEQFF
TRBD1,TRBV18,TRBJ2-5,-,TGTGCCAGCTCACCACTGGGACAGGGGACTCAAGAGACCCAGTACTTC,CASSPLGQGTQETQYF
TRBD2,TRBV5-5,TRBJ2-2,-,TGTGCCAGCAGCCTACCGACTAGCGGGACAGTCGGGGAGCTGTTTTTT,CASSLPTSGTVGELFF
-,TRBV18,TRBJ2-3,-,TGTGCCAGCTCACCAGGAGCGCTCACAGATACGCAGTATTTT,CASSPGALTDTQYF
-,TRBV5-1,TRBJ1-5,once,TGCGCCAGCAGCACCCGGGCCGGTGTTAGCAATCAGCCCCAGCATTTT,CASSTRAGVSNQPQHF
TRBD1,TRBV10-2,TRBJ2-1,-,TGCGCCAGCAGACTCGGGACAGGGGTGTACAATGAGCAGTTCTTC,CASRLGTGVYNEQFF
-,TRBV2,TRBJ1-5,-,TGTGCCAGCCAGGTGGGGGACATCAATCAGCCCCAGCATTTT,CASQVGDINQPQHF
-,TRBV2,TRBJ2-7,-,TGTGCCTCCCAAATGGAAGAGGACGAGCAGTACTTC,CASQMEEDEQYF